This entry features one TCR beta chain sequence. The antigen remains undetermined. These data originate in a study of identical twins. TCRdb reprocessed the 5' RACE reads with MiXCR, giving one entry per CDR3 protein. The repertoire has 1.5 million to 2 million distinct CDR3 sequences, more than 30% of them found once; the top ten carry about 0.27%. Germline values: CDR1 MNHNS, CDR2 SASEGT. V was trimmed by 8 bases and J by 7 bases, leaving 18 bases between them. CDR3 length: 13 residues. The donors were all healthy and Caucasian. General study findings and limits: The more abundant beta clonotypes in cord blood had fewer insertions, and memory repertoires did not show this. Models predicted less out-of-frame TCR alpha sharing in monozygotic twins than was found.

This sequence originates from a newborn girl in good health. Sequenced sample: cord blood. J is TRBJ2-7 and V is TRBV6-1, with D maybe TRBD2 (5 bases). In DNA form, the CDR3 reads TGTGCCAGCTGGCACCTCGGGAAGCTGGAGCAGTACTTC. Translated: CASWHLGKLEQYF.